The 24 T cell receptor beta chains reported below all come from one sample, sequenced in a study of breast tumors, draining lymph nodes, adjacent tissues. MiXCR, applied by TCRdb to the multiplex PCR reads, yields one record per CDR3 protein. The data show 140,000 to 150,000 distinct CDR3 sequences, approximately 32% seen once. Axillary draining lymph nodes of breast cancer patients supplied the node samples. The source material was axillary lymph node tissue. The receptors derive from a female donor with breast cancer. Some clones in this sample may be carry-over from other donors' samples.

A note on this clonotype: A much larger clone lies one base from this, so it may be a read error. The conserved final phenylalanine or tryptophan is absent from the CDR3, which likely points to a read error. This chain links TRBV28 with TRBJ2-2; 12 bases line up with TRBD2. Germline CDR1 and CDR2: MDHEN and SYDVKM. This CDR3 region has 14 residues. V trimming: 8 bases; J trimming: 5 bases; junction bases outside the gene matches: 3. Here the CDR3 DNA reads TGTGCCAGCGGACTAGCGGGGTTAACCGGGGAGCTGTTTATT. It encodes CASGLAGLTGELFI.

The chain has TRBV2 and TRBJ2-3; TRBD2 agrees at 11 bases. The V and J ends lost 5 bases and 11 bases, in that order; junction bases with no gene match: 18. CDR3 length: 17 residues. Germline V gives CDR1 SNHLY, CDR2 FYNNEI. The DNA of the CDR3 is TGTGCCAGCAGTCGACCGTTAGCGGGGGGGACTGTTAATGAGCAGTATTTT. Its translation: CASSRPLAGGTVNEQYF.

Of note for this clonotype: One end of the junction does not line up with germline, which may come from a read error. V and J are TRBV5-1 and TRBJ1-2, with 7 bases fitting TRBD1. This CDR3 has 16 residues. Per germline, CDR1 SGHRS and CDR2 YFSETQ. CDR3 residues: CASSLNVQGGGYDYTF. CDR3 coding DNA: TGCGCCAGCAGCCTCAATGTTCAAGGGGGCGGATATGACTACACCTTC.

Details on this clonotype: Sequence at one end of the junction differs from germline and may be a read error. The V call is TRBV6-6, the J call TRBJ2-2; D is unresolved. Per germline, CDR1 MNHNY and CDR2 SVGAGI (reference sequence). The CDR3 sequence is 13 residues long. CDR3 protein: CASSHSYVGELFF. The CDR3 bases are TGTGCCAGCAGTCACTCTTATGTCGGGGAGCTGTTTTTT.

Of note for this clonotype: The germline gene is not matched at one end of the junction; a read error may be the cause. The chain links TRBV7-3 to TRBJ2-1, with 12 bases that match TRBD2. Germline lookup yields CDR1 SGHTA and CDR2 FQGTGA. This CDR3 spans 15 amino acids. In DNA form, the CDR3 reads TGTGCCAGCACCCCGGGACTAGCGGGTTACAATGAGCAACTCTTC. This sequence encodes CASTPGLAGYNEQLF.

Concerning this clonotype itself: This may come from a read error, since a much larger clone is one base off. The chain recombines TRBV6-2 or TRBV6-3 with TRBJ1-2; D not certain. Trimming left V 4 bases short and J 4 bases short, with 13 bases between. Germline values: CDR1 MNHEY, CDR2 SVGEGT. The CDR3 runs to 14 residues. CDR3 loop: CASSSSSGGYGYTF. In DNA form, the CDR3 reads TGTGCCAGCAGTTCCTCCTCGGGCGGCTATGGCTACACCTTC.

On this clonotype itself: No conserved phenylalanine or tryptophan ends this CDR3, so it is likely a read error. Because the CDR3's place on the DNA is in doubt, the DNA is left out and the CDR3 is given as listed by TCRdb. The rearrangement links TRBV19 to TRBJ2-1; TRBD1 is taken as the D call from the table, unchecked against the DNA. The germline gives CDR1 LNHDA, CDR2 SQIVND (reference sequence). With termini counted, the CDR3 has 16 amino acids. The CDR3 region is CASSIVTGKVHNEQLS.

For this clonotype: Lacking the conserved final phenylalanine or tryptophan, this CDR3 likely reflects a read error. The chain uses TRBV4-2 and TRBJ1-2; D might be TRBD1 (5 bases). With 4 bases removed from V and 2 bases from J, the gap between germline ends came to 14 bases. Germline V gene lookup returns CDR1 LGHNA and CDR2 YNFKEQ. The CDR3 has 15 residues. The CDR3 DNA reads TGTGCCAGCAGCCCCCCCCTGGGACTGAACTATGGCTACACCCTC. Amino acids: CASSPPLGLNYGYTL.

In this sample, this clonotype turned up many times. The chain links TRBV7-9 to TRBJ2-1, with a weak D call TRBD1 (6 bases). CDR1 SEHNR and CDR2 FQNEAQ come from the germline V gene (reference sequence). The CDR3 covers 15 residues. Trimming shortened V by 8 bases and J by 3 bases, and 17 bases separated the two germline ends. This CDR3 reads CASSSADRHYNEQFF. CDR3 coding DNA: TGTGCCAGCTCCTCCGCCGACAGGCACTACAATGAGCAGTTCTTC.

This clonotype was recorded at least ten times. The chain uses TRBV20-1 and TRBJ1-2, with 9 bases identical to TRBD1. The J segment lost 4 bases and the V segment lost 4 bases, leaving 10 bases of the junction unmatched. The germline CDR1 and CDR2 sequences are DFQATT and SNEGSKA (reference sequence). This CDR3 spans 15 amino acids. As DNA, the CDR3 is TGCAGTGCTAAGGCACGGACAGGGGTGGCCTATGGCTACACCTTC. This encodes CSAKARTGVAYGYTF.

The table lists this clonotype with many counts. The rearrangement links TRBV20-1 to TRBJ1-4; tentatively, D is TRBD1 (5 bases). The CDR3 covers 14 residues. Per germline, CDR1 DFQATT and CDR2 SNEGSKA (reference sequence). V was trimmed by 3 bases and J by 10 bases, leaving 18 bases between them. The CDR3 here is CSASLVSDGGKLFF. For the CDR3, the DNA is TGCAGTGCTAGCCTGGTGTCGGATGGGGGAAAACTGTTTTTT.

Points on this clonotype: An end of the junction does not agree with germline; a read error may underlie this. This chain joins TRBV6-5 and TRBJ1-2; D perhaps matches TRBD1 (5 bases). This CDR3 is 15 amino acids long. The germline CDR1 and CDR2 sequences are MNHEY and SVGAGI. The CDR3 bases are TGTGCCTGCAGTTACGGGGGACGGAAAAACTATGGCTACACCTTC. Protein sequence: CACSYGGRKNYGYTF.

This clonotype was picked up many times. V gene TRBV6-1 combines with J gene TRBJ2-7; D call uncertain. CDR1 is MNHNS, CDR2 SASEGT, per germline. The ends were cut back, 9 bases at V and 0 bases at J, with 9 bases in the middle. This CDR3 has 12 residues. The CDR3 loop is CASGEVSYEQYV. CDR3 coding DNA: TGTGCCAGTGGGGAAGTCTCCTACGAGCAGTACGTC.

J is TRBJ2-6 and V is TRBV18, with 14 bases lining up with TRBD2. The CDR3 is 22 residues long. V shed 1 base and J 0 bases; nucleotides not matched to a gene: 11. Germline assignment: CDR1 KGHSH and CDR2 LQKENI. CDR3 in DNA: TGTGCCAGCTCACCACAGACTAGCGGGGGGGCCGGGCTGTGCTCTGGGGCCAACGTCCTGACTTTC. Its protein is CASSPQTSGGAGLCSGANVLTF.

This clonotype has at least ten counts. The rearrangement links TRBV7-6 to TRBJ1-3; 7 positions agree with TRBD1. Germline loops: CDR1 SGHVS, CDR2 FNYEAQ. CDR3 size: 17 residues. V trimming: 3 bases; J trimming: 0 bases; junction bases outside the gene matches: 8. This chain's CDR3 is CASSFKSGQHSGNTIYF. The CDR3 bases are TGTGCCAGCAGCTTTAAATCGGGACAGCACTCTGGAAACACCATATATTTT.

Many counts were recorded for this clonotype. The gene calls are TRBV24-1 and TRBJ2-5; weak D call: TRBD1 (7 bases). Germline CDR1 reads KGHDR; CDR2 reads SFDVKD. V was trimmed by 3 bases and J by 2 bases, leaving 15 bases between them. The CDR3 loop spans 16 amino acids. The CDR3 nucleotides are TGTGCCACCAGTGATGGTCAGGGGGGTTTTCAAGAGACCCAGTACTTC. It is translated as CATSDGQGGFQETQYF.

This clonotype was observed a single time. The V call is TRBV6-6, the J call TRBJ2-1; D gene unclear. Germline V gene data show CDR1 as MNHNY and CDR2 as SVGAGI (reference sequence). V gave up 5 bases and J gave up 2 bases, with 13 bases separating them. CDR3 length: 15 residues. The CDR3 is CASSHESGAYNEQFF. In nucleotides, the CDR3 is TGTGCCAGCAGTCACGAGTCTGGGGCCTACAATGAGCAGTTCTTC.

This chain links TRBV5-6 with TRBJ1-1; maybe TRBD1 (5 bases). V was pared by 4 bases and J by 4 bases, with 14 bases between. This CDR3 has 14 residues. CDR1 is SGHDT and CDR2 is YYEEEE in the germline V gene. Here the CDR3 reads CASSRRTGITEAFF. DNA of the CDR3: TGTGCCAGCAGCCGTCGTACAGGAATCACTGAAGCTTTCTTT.

As to this clonotype: This may arise from a read error, as a much more abundant clone is one base away. The chain has TRBV5-1 and TRBJ2-7; the D is unclear. Deletions cut 4 bases from V and 7 bases from J, with 9 bases between. Germline values: CDR1 SGHRS, CDR2 YFSETQ. There are 11 residues in the CDR3. The CDR3 loop is CASSTGREQYF. The DNA of the CDR3 is TGCGCCAGCAGCACTGGACGGGAGCAGTACTTC.

This clonotype was found many times. This CDR3 is CASSATRIYGYTF. The CDR3 nucleotides are TGTGCCAGCAGCGCGACACGGATCTATGGCTACACCTTC. The chain links TRBV12-3 or TRBV12-4 to TRBJ1-2, with D unclear. V gave up 6 bases and J gave up 4 bases, with 12 bases separating them. This CDR3 region has 13 residues.

This clonotype was counted ten times or more. The chain recombines TRBV4-1 with TRBJ1-6; no firm D call. Trimming left V 1 base short and J 7 bases short, with 5 bases between. This CDR3 has 13 residues. Per the germline V gene, CDR1 is MGHRA and CDR2 is YSYEKL. For the CDR3, the DNA is TGCGCCAGCAGCCAAGTGGGAAATTCACCCCTCCACTTT. It encodes CASSQVGNSPLHF.

This clonotype appeared once. The V and J genes are TRBV28 and TRBJ1-1; tentative D call: TRBD1 (5 bases). V dropped 7 bases and J dropped 1 base, with 19 bases sitting between them. The germline V gene encodes CDR1 MDHEN and CDR2 SYDVKM. This CDR3 region has 16 residues. CDR3 in DNA: TGTGCCAGCATCTCGCCCGGCAGCAGGGCGAACACTGAAGCTTTCTTT. It is translated as CASISPGSRANTEAFF.

The table lists this clonotype with many counts. A read error may account for a junction end that differs from germline. The J gene is TRBJ2-7, the V gene TRBV6-5; the D is unclear. The germline gives CDR1 MNHEY, CDR2 SVGAGI. The CDR3 sequence is 14 residues long. The CDR3 is CASSHSGGAYEQYF. CDR3 coding DNA: TGTGCCAGCAGTCACTCAGGCGGAGCCTACGAGCAGTACTTC.

This clonotype was observed at least ten times. This chain uses TRBV5-1 with TRBJ2-5; D is unresolved. With 4 bases removed from V and 0 bases from J, the gap between germline ends came to 13 bases. Germline V gene sequence: CDR1 SGHRS, CDR2 YFSETQ. The CDR3 has 15 amino acids. This chain's CDR3 is CASSPKPAHQETQYF. The CDR3 nucleotides read TGCGCCAGCAGCCCGAAGCCAGCACACCAAGAGACCCAGTACTTC.